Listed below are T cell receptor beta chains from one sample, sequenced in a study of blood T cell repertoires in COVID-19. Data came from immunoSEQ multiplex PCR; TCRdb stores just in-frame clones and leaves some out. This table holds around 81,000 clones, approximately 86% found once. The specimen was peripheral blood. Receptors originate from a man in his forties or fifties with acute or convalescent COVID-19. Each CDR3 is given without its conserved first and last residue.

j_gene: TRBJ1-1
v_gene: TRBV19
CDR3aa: ASSILDRVGTEAF

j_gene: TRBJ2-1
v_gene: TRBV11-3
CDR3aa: ASSLGAGSNEQF

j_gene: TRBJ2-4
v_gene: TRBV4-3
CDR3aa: ASSLVWASENIQY

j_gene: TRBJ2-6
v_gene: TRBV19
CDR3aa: ASSILVSGANVLT

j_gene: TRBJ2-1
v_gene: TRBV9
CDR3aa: ASSVAAGTYNEQF

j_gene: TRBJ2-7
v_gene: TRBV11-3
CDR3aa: ASSLGRGTYEQY

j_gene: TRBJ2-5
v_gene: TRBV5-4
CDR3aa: ASSLGQGQETQY

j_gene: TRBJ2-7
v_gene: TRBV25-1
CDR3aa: ASSPGLGIYEQY

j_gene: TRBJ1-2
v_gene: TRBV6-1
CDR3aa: ASSGTKQGSNYGYT

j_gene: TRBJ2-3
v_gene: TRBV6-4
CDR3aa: ASSGTSGTDTQY

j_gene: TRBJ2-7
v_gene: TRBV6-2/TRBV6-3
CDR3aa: ASSYFEGAPYEQY

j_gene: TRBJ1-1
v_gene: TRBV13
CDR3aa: ASSLRGSGRNTEAF

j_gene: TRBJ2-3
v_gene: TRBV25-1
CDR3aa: ASSTRGRGADTQY

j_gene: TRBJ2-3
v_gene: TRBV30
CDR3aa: AWSLSGSTDTQY

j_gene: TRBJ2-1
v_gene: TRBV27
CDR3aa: ASSPAGDEQF

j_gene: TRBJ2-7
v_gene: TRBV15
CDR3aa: ATSRGWASGTGSPYEQY

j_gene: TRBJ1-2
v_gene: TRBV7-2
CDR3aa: ASSLGEADGYT

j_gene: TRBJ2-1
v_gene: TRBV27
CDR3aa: ASKQGADEQF

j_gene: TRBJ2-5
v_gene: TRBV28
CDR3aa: ASSLQGAKETQY

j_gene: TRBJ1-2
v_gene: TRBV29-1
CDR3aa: SVSGGRYYGYT

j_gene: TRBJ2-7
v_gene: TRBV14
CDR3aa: ASSQRIGEQY

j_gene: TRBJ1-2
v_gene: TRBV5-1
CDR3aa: ASSFTGTGTSGYT

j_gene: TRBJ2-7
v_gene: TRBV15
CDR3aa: ATSRETSGHYEQY

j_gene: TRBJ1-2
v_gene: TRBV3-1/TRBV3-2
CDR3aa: ASRDTGGNGYT

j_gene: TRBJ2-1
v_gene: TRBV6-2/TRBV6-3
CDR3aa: ASSYLLTGTYSYNEQF

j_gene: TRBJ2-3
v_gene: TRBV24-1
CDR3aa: ATSDWDTGGGDTQY

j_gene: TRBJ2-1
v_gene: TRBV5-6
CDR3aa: ASSLRQGTYNEQF

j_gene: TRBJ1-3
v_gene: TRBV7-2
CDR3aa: ASSVQGSGNTIY

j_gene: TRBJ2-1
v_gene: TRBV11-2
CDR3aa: ASSPQVGGEYNEQF

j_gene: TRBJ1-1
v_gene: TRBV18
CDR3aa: ASSPPPGEDAF

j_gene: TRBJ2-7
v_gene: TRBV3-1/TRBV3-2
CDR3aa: ASSQDRDREHEQY

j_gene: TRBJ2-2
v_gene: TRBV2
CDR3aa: ASSRESLALSGELF

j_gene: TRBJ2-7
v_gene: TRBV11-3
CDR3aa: ASSSSGAYEQY

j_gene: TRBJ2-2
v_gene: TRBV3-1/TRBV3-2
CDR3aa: ASSQEPSANTGELF

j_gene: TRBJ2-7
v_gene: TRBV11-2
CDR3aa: ASSLGTGDFYEQY

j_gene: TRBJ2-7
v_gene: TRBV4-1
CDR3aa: ASSQGWDRGSNEQY

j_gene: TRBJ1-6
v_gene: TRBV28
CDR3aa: ASSFGGEIRNSPLH

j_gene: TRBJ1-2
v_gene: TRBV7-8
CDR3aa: ASSLGVRDGYT

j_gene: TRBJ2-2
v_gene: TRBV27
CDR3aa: ASSLFSGGDTGELF

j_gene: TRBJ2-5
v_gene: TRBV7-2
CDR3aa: ASSLGFGGGQETQY

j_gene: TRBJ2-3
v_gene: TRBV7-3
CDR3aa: ASSLAGATDTQY